Detailed here is one TCR beta chain. Sequenced by immunoSEQ multiplex PCR; TCRdb stores in-frame clones only, minus some. This sample has some 140,000 clones, with 93% found just once. This sample was taken from a study of T cell responses to AZD1222 COVID-19 vaccine. From germline, CDR1 is SGHKS and CDR2 YYEKEE (reference sequence). J lost 8 bases, V lost 0 bases, and 2 bases had no gene match. This CDR3 has 15 amino acids. Sequencing used peripheral blood, obtained on day 0 of AZD1222 vaccination. The chain uses TRBV5-5 and TRBJ1-4; 12 nucleotides agree with TRBD1. This clonotype was obtained from an adult in good health. Here the CDR3 DNA reads TGTGCCAGCAGCTTGGCTGGGACAGGGGGCGAAAAACTGTTTTTT. Its translation is CASSLAGTGGEKLFF.